The 17 T cell receptor beta chains below all came from one sample that was sequenced in a study of response to subunit inactivated influenza vaccine. TCRdb called the RT-PCR reads again in MiXCR, with one record for every CDR3 protein. In the table there are about 500,000 distinct CDR3 sequences, around 7.7% of which are singletons. Specimen: PBMCs from blood, collected roughly 24 months after vaccination. All receptors derive from a man between 50 and 69 years old who received an inactivated influenza vaccine.

This clonotype has a handful of counts. This chain links TRBV7-8 with TRBJ2-7; TRBD1 matches at 8 bases. This CDR3 has 15 residues. The J segment lost 4 bases and the V segment lost 4 bases, leaving 9 bases of the junction unmatched. CDR1 SGHVS and CDR2 FQNEAQ come from the germline V gene. The CDR3, as DNA: TGTGCCAGCAGCTCGCGACAGGGGACGGGGTACGAGCAGTACTTC. It yields the protein CASSSRQGTGYEQYF.

The V gene is TRBV5-1, the J gene TRBJ2-1; D is possibly TRBD2 (5 bases). CDR3 length: 15 amino acids. Trimming removed 0 bases at V and 1 base at J, with 8 bases between. Germline CDR1 is SGHRS and CDR2 is YFSETQ. CDR3 nucleotides: TGCGCCAGCAGCTTGGCCCGGGAATCCTACAATGAGCAGTTCTTC. Its translation is CASSLARESYNEQFF.

CDR3 in amino acids: CASSERANPSGEQYF. CDR3 bases: TGTGCCAGCAGTGAACGGGCTAACCCGTCGGGGGAGCAGTACTTC. The rearrangement links TRBV2 to TRBJ2-7; a weak D match, TRBD2 (5 bases). Germline-derived CDR1 and CDR2 are SNHLY and FYNNEI. Trimming left V 2 bases short and J 7 bases short, with 18 bases between. CDR3 size: 15 residues.

The rearrangement links TRBV28 to TRBJ2-1, with 8 positions matching TRBD2. The V gene end was trimmed by 7 bases and the J gene end by 3 bases; junction bases not matched to a gene: 8. From germline, CDR1 is MDHEN and CDR2 SYDVKM. CDR3 size: 15 residues. CDR3: CASTTGGGNYNEQFF. The CDR3 DNA follows: TGTGCCAGCACAACCGGGGGGGGGAACTACAATGAGCAGTTCTTC.

This clonotype was seen at least ten times. This chain connects TRBV20-1 to TRBJ2-1; TRBD2 matches 10 bases. With 3 bases clipped from V and 2 bases from J, the junction kept 4 bases outside the gene matches. Germline CDR1 is DFQATT and CDR2 is SNEGSKA (reference sequence). This CDR3 spans 15 amino acids. The CDR3 DNA follows: TGCAGTGCTAGTTCTAGCGGGAGTGCCTACAATGAGCAGTTCTTC. Its protein product is CSASSSGSAYNEQFF.

This clonotype was observed many times. This chain joins TRBV5-1 and TRBJ1-2, with D uncertain. The germline V and J ends were trimmed by 4 bases and 8 bases, with 12 bases remaining between them. Germline values: CDR1 SGHRS, CDR2 YFSETQ. CDR3 length equals 12 residues. The chain's CDR3 is CASSPLGDGYTF. As DNA, the CDR3 is TGCGCCAGCAGCCCCTTGGGAGACGGCTACACCTTC. Drawing the rest from reference TRBV5-1 and TRBJ1-2, the complete variable domain is KAGVTQTPRYLIKTRGQQVTLSCSPISGHRSVSWYQQTPGQGLQFLFEYFSETQRNKGNFPGRFSGRQFSNSRSEMNVSTLELGDSALYLCASSPLGDGYTFGSGTRLTVV.

The chain is built from TRBV4-1 and TRBJ2-1, with 9 bases aligning to TRBD1. The CDR3 is made up of 14 amino acids. The germline V gene encodes CDR1 MGHRA and CDR2 YSYEKL. V lost 4 bases, J lost 6 bases, and 4 bases stayed unmatched. The CDR3 spells CASSPLGQGNEQFF. The CDR3 nucleotides read TGCGCCAGCAGCCCCCTGGGACAGGGCAATGAGCAGTTCTTC.

This clonotype has ten or more counts. The CDR3 is CASSLLTSGANVLTF. The CDR3 nucleotides are TGCGCCAGCAGCTTATTGACATCTGGGGCCAACGTCCTGACTTTC. V and J are TRBV5-1 and TRBJ2-6, with D unresolved. The germline V gene encodes CDR1 SGHRS and CDR2 YFSETQ. CDR3 length: 15 amino acids. Trimming took off 2 bases at V and 1 base at J, with 7 bases between the two ends.

The chain has TRBV20-1 and TRBJ2-5, with 16 bases lining up with TRBD2. The CDR3 spans 16 residues. Germline V gene sequence: CDR1 DFQATT, CDR2 SNEGSKA (reference sequence). Losses at the gene ends were 6 bases for V and 1 base for J; bases not matched to a gene: 5. The CDR3 here is CSASGTSGGAQETQYF. CDR3 nucleotide sequence: TGCAGTGCATCCGGGACTAGCGGGGGGGCCCAAGAGACCCAGTACTTC.

This clonotype appeared a few times. V gene TRBV28 combines with J gene TRBJ2-7; the D gene is possibly TRBD2 (5 bases). Trimming removed 3 bases at V and 0 bases at J, with 18 bases between. CDR1 MDHEN and CDR2 SYDVKM come from the germline V gene. The length of the CDR3 is 17 residues. The CDR3 loop reads CASSLRVELRSSYEQYF. The CDR3 nucleotides read TGTGCCAGCAGTTTGCGGGTAGAACTAAGGAGCTCCTACGAGCAGTACTTC.

This clonotype was seen a handful of times. This rearrangement joins TRBV10-3 to TRBJ1-5; D is undetermined. Germline V gene lookup returns CDR1 ENHRY and CDR2 SYGVKD. Deletions cut 2 bases from V and 4 bases from J, with 6 bases between. CDR3 length: 13 residues. As DNA, the CDR3 is TGTGCCATCAGTGAGAACATTAATCAGCCCCAGCATTTT. Translated, it gives CAISENINQPQHF.

In regard to this clonotype: A read error may be the cause here, since a much bigger clone is one base away. This sequence joins TRBV5-1 and TRBJ2-1; unclear D gene. This CDR3 has 13 amino acids. Per germline, CDR1 SGHRS and CDR2 YFSETQ. The V end lost 5 bases, the J end lost 2 bases, and 8 bases lay between the germline ends. The CDR3 spells CASSAGAYNEQFF. The CDR3, as DNA: TGCGCCAGCAGTGCTGGAGCCTACAATGAGCAGTTCTTC.

This clonotype was seen repeatedly, ten times or more. This chain links TRBV2 with TRBJ2-2, with D perhaps matching TRBD2 (6 bases). Germline V gene data show CDR1 as SNHLY and CDR2 as FYNNEI. The CDR3 is made up of 14 amino acids. V was trimmed by 4 bases and J by 2 bases, leaving 8 bases between them. The CDR3 protein is CASSASANTGELFF. The CDR3 nucleotides are TGTGCCAGCAGTGCTAGCGCCAACACCGGGGAGCTGTTTTTT.

This clonotype came up many times. The rearrangement links TRBV19 to TRBJ1-3; a possible D gene is TRBD1 (5 bases). V shed 10 bases and J shed 0 bases, with 13 bases lying between them. The CDR3 is made up of 14 amino acids. Germline values: CDR1 LNHDA, CDR2 SQIVND (reference sequence). The CDR3 bases are TGTGCCACAGGGCTGGGGCTCTCTGGAAACACCATATATTTT. Its translation is CATGLGLSGNTIYF.

This clonotype was counted only a few times. The chain couples TRBV14 to TRBJ2-2; no firm D call. This CDR3 contains 13 residues. Trimming removed 0 bases at V and 6 bases at J, with 5 bases between. Germline-derived CDR1 and CDR2 are SGHDN and FVKESK. CDR3 residues: CASSQDRAGELFF. The CDR3 DNA is TGTGCCAGCAGCCAAGATCGAGCCGGGGAGCTGTTTTTT. Variable domain in full (rest from reference TRBV14 and TRBJ2-2): EAGVTQFPSHSVIEKGQTVTLRCDPISGHDNLYWYRRVMGKEIKFLLHFVKESKQDESGMPNNRFLAERTGGTYSTLKVQPAELEDSGVYFCASSQDRAGELFFGEGSRLTVL.

There are many counts of this clonotype. V and J are TRBV5-1 and TRBJ2-2; D gene ambiguous. Germline values: CDR1 SGHRS, CDR2 YFSETQ. The CDR3 length is 14 residues. The ends were cut back, 5 bases at V and 2 bases at J, with 10 bases in the middle. The DNA of the CDR3 is TGCGCCAGCAGGGAGATGGGAAACACCGGGGAGCTGTTTTTT. It codes for CASREMGNTGELFF.

This clonotype was counted between two and nine times. This chain connects TRBV5-1 to TRBJ2-1, with 9 bases identical to TRBD1. Germline CDR1 and CDR2: SGHRS and YFSETQ. The CDR3 has 16 amino acids. Unmatched junction bases numbered 9, after V lost 0 bases and J lost 8 bases. CDR3 residues: CASSLAGTGKVDEQFF. The CDR3 nucleotides are TGCGCCAGCAGCTTGGCCGGGACAGGGAAGGTTGATGAGCAGTTCTTC.